The clone carrying this T cell receptor beta chain occurred a few times. The antigen remains unidentified. This specimen comes from a study of T cells in Graves' hyperthyroidism and ophthalmopathy. Notes on the study in general: From stable hyperthyroidism, ophthalmopathy was set apart by a 13 V-J model.

CDR1 is MGHRA and CDR2 is YSYEKL in the germline V gene. CDR3 length: 17 amino acids. The V segment lost 1 base and the J segment 6 bases; nucleotides outside the gene matches: 5. Amplification of TCR beta CDR3 regions was performed using RNA transcripts as template. TCR CDR3 regions were first amplified by RT-PCR with HTBI primers. MiXCR, applied by TCRdb to the multiplex PCR reads, yields one record per CDR3 protein. The sample consists of fewer than 450,000 distinct CDR3 sequences, about a sixth of them appearing once. The V call is TRBV4-1, the J call TRBJ2-1, with 14 bases identical to TRBD2. The clonotype was recovered from a young woman with Graves' hyperthyroidism that later progressed to Graves' ophthalmopathy. Material for sequencing was blood. This CDR3 reads CASSQGLAGGIRNEQFF. In nucleotides, the CDR3 is TGCGCCAGCAGCCAAGGACTAGCGGGGGGGATTCGCAATGAGCAGTTCTTC.